One and the same sample provided the 14 T cell receptor beta chains below, sequenced in a study of blood T cell repertoires in COVID-19 (dated by TCRdb to the early 2020s). The library was obtained by the immunoSEQ multiplex PCR assay. TCRdb obtained this table from immuneACCESS and retained in-frame rearrangements with V and J assigned. These tables miss some clones; where compared with another copy, unresolved V genes account for less than half of the shortfall, and the remainder is unexplained. The sample records around 260,000 clones, approximately 90% of which are singletons. Clones ranked in the top ten supply about 0.8% of the sample. Specimen: peripheral blood. These receptor sequences come from a man aged 25 to 40 with acute or convalescent COVID-19.

The V gene is TRBV6-1, the J gene TRBJ1-1; D remains ambiguous. This CDR3 contains 15 residues. The ends were cut back, 0 bases at V and 6 bases at J, with 14 bases in the middle. CDR1 and CDR2 from the germline V gene are MNHNS and SASEGT. The CDR3 nucleotides are TGTGCCAGCAGTGAAGCCCCGGGAGGTATATCTGAAGCTTTCTTT. It is translated as CASSEAPGGISEAFF.

The V call is TRBV18, the J call TRBJ1-6; TRBD1 matches 7 bases. Germline V gives CDR1 KGHSH, CDR2 LQKENI. This CDR3 has 16 amino acids. V shed 1 base and J 10 bases; nucleotides not matched to a gene: 10. This CDR3 reads CASSPLRQGSESPLHF. The CDR3 DNA sequence: TGTGCCAGCTCACCACTACGACAGGGATCGGAGTCACCCCTCCACTTT. The whole variable domain, remainder taken from reference TRBV18 and TRBJ1-6, is NAGVMQNPRHLVRRRGQEARLRCSPMKGHSHVYWYRQLPEEGLKFMVYLQKENIIDESGMPKERFSAEFPKEGPSILRIQQVVRGDSAAYFCASSPLRQGSESPLHFGNGTRLTVT.

V is TRBV18 and J is TRBJ1-3; D uncertain. Germline V gene lookup returns CDR1 KGHSH and CDR2 LQKENI. The CDR3 is 14 residues long. Between the trimmed V and J ends, which lost 1 base and 7 bases, there was a span of 11 bases. The CDR3 reads CASSPRVPGNTIYF. Here the CDR3 DNA reads TGTGCCAGCTCACCACGGGTACCGGGGAACACCATATATTTT. Using reference TRBV18 and TRBJ1-3 for the parts outside the CDR3, the full variable domain is NAGVMQNPRHLVRRRGQEARLRCSPMKGHSHVYWYRQLPEEGLKFMVYLQKENIIDESGMPKERFSAEFPKEGPSILRIQQVVRGDSAAYFCASSPRVPGNTIYFGEGSWLTVV.

About this clone itself: Germline is not matched at one junction end, which may reflect a read error. The chain joins TRBV5-1 to TRBJ2-7; 7 bases align to TRBD1. The CDR3 runs 14 residues. CDR1 and CDR2 from the germline V gene are SGHRS and YFSETQ. The CDR3 protein is CASTLGDREDEQYF. As DNA, the CDR3 is TGCGCCAGCACCTTGGGAGACAGGGAAGACGAGCAGTACTTC.

This clone was detected a few times. This chain connects TRBV5-1 to TRBJ1-1; 7 bases match TRBD1. Germline CDR1 SGHRS, CDR2 YFSETQ. Trimming cost V 2 bases and J 4 bases; bases outside gene matches: 8. This CDR3 spans 15 amino acids. The CDR3 nucleotides are TGCGCCAGCAGCTTAACCACAGGGGCGAGCACTGAAGCTTTCTTT. This codes for CASSLTTGASTEAFF.

The rearrangement uses TRBV6-5 and TRBJ1-2, with no clear D. CDR3 size: 13 residues. The V end was cut by 2 bases, the J end by 8 bases, with 12 bases between. Germline CDR1 and CDR2: MNHEY and SVGAGI. CDR3: CASSYRKGGGYTF. As DNA, the CDR3 is TGTGCCAGCAGTTACCGAAAAGGCGGAGGCTACACCTTC.

The chain uses TRBV14 and TRBJ1-2, with no clear D. V lost 0 bases to trimming and J lost 7 bases, with 15 bases between them. The V gene's germline CDR1 is SGHDN and CDR2 FVKESK. The length of the CDR3 is 15 residues. The CDR3 nucleotides read TGTGCCAGCAGCCAAGAGCTAGCGGCCTTCGGTGGCTACACCTTC. This translates into CASSQELAAFGGYTF.

The CDR3 DNA reads TGTGCCAGCAGCGTAGGGGCCAGGGGTGATGAAAAACTGTTTTTT. Translating gives CASSVGARGDEKLFF. The chain combines TRBV9 with TRBJ1-4; D may be TRBD1 (6 bases). Trimming removed 0 bases from V and 6 bases from J, with 12 bases in between. Germline CDR1 SGDLS, CDR2 YYNGEE. CDR3 length: 15 amino acids.

This rearrangement joins TRBV11-3 to TRBJ1-1; TRBD1 matches 7 bases. The CDR3 spans 16 residues. Per the germline V gene, CDR1 is SGHNT and CDR2 is YENEEA. With 5 bases clipped from V and 2 bases from J, the junction kept 11 bases outside the gene matches. The CDR3 bases are TGTGCCAGCAGCAAGGGCAGGGGGGAGGTCAACACTGAAGCTTTCTTT. This sequence encodes CASSKGRGEVNTEAFF.

The rearrangement uses TRBV10-3 and TRBJ2-1, with 9 bases lining up with TRBD1. V lost 2 bases and J lost 8; bases outside the gene matches: 7. CDR3 length: 15 amino acids. The V gene's germline CDR1 is ENHRY and CDR2 SYGVKD. As DNA, the CDR3 is TGTGCCATCAGTGAGCCGGGACAGGGATCCCATGAGCAGTTCTTC. It codes for CAISEPGQGSHEQFF.

This chain connects TRBV18 to TRBJ1-4; no reliable D call. Germline V lookup: CDR1 KGHSH, CDR2 LQKENI. This CDR3 spans 14 amino acids. V dropped 3 bases and J dropped 5 bases, with 10 bases sitting between them. The CDR3 coding sequence is TGTGCCAGCTCACCTAGCGCAGGAAATGAAAAACTGTTTTTT. Its translation: CASSPSAGNEKLFF.

V gene TRBV5-1 combines with J gene TRBJ1-2; TRBD1 agrees at 8 bases. J was trimmed by 7 bases and V by 1 base; bases with no gene match: 9. The germline V gene has CDR1 SGHRS and CDR2 YFSETQ. There are 15 residues in the CDR3. CDR3 residues: CASSLTAGGLSGYTF. Here the CDR3 DNA reads TGCGCCAGCAGCTTGACGGCAGGGGGCTTGAGTGGCTACACCTTC.

The rearrangement joins TRBV19 to TRBJ2-7, with 8 bases lining up with TRBD1. The CDR3 spans 14 residues. Germline V gene lookup returns CDR1 LNHDA and CDR2 SQIVND (reference sequence). Trimming removed 1 base from V and 3 bases from J; junction bases left unmatched: 2. CDR3 sequence (DNA): TGTGCCAGTAGTATAGGACAGGGGAACTACGAGCAGTACTTC. Translated, it gives CASSIGQGNYEQYF.

The gene calls are TRBV5-5 and TRBJ2-3, with a possible D match to TRBD1 (5 bases). The V and J ends lost 4 bases and 0 bases respectively, with 9 bases between them. This CDR3 comprises 14 residues. Germline CDR1 SGHKS, CDR2 YYEKEE (reference sequence). The CDR3 nucleotides read TGTGCCAGCAGCAGCACAGGCAGCACAGATACGCAGTATTTT. Its translation is CASSSTGSTDTQYF.